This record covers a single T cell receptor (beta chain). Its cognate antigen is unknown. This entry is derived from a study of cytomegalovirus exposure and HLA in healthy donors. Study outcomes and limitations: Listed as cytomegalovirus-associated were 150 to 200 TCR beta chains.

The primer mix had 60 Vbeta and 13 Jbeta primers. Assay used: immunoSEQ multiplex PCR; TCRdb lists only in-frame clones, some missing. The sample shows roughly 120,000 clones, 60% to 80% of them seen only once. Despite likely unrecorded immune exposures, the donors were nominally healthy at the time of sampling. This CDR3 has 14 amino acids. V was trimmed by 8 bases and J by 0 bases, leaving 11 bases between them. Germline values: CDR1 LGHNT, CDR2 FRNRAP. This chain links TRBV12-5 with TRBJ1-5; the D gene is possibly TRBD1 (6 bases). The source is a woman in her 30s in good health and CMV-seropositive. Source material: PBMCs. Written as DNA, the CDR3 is TGTGCTAGTAGGGGGATTTATAGCAATCAGCCCCAGCATTTT. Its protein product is CASRGIYSNQPQHF.